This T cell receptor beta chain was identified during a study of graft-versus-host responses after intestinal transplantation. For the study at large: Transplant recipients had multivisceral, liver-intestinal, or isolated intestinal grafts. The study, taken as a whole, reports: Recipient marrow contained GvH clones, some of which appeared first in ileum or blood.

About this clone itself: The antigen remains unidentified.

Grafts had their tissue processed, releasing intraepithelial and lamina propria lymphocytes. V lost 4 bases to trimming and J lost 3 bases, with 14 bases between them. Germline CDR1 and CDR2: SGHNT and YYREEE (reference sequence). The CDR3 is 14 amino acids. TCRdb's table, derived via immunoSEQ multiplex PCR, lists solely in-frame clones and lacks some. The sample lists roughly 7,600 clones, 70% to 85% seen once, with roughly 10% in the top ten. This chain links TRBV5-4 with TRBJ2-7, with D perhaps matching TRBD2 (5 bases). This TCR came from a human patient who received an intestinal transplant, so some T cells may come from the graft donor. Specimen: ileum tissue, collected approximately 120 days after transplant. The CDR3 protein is CASSQASGYYEQYF. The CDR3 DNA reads TGTGCCAGCAGCCAGGCGAGCGGCTACTACGAGCAGTACTTC.